This T cell receptor beta chain is drawn from a study of TIL therapy for anti-PD-1-resistant metastatic lung cancer. About the study: Most patients had lung adenocarcinoma. General study results and limits: This highly selected cohort may not generalize to typical lung cancer patients.

The time point: pre-treatment sample, taken before nivolumab and TIL therapy. Most excised metastases sampled were pleural nodules or supraclavicular lymph nodes. Patients then received nivolumab; progressors got lymphodepletion, TIL and IL-2. The CDR3 runs 18 residues. The V and J ends lost 0 bases and 0 bases respectively, with 17 bases between them. Per germline, CDR1 SGDLS and CDR2 YYNGEE. This was the immunoSEQ v3 assay. The data were produced by immunoSEQ multiplex PCR, yet TCRdb's version contains in-frame clones alone and is incomplete. The sample yields around 100,000 clones, about 71% seen once. In its sample, this clone was seen a few times. What it binds is unknown.

The sequencing here drew on tumor tissue, taken at baseline. The sequence derives from a person aged 25 to 80 with non-small cell lung cancer. The chain uses TRBV9 and TRBJ2-3, with D possibly TRBD2 on 6 matching bases. The DNA of the CDR3 is TGTGCCAGCAGCGTAGGGGGTAGCGGTTGGGGAAGCACAGATACGCAGTATTTT. Its translation: CASSVGGSGWGSTDTQYF.